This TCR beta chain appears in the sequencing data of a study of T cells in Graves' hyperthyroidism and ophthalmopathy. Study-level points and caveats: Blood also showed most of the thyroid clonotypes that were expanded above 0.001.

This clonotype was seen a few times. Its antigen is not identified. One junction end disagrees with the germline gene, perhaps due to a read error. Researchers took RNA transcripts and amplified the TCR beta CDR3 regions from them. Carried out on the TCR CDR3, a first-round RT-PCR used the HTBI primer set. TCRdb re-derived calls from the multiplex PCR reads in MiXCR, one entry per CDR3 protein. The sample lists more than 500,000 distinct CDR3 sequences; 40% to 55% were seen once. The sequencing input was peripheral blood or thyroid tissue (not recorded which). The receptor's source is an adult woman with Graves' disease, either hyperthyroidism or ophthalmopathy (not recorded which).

CDR3 amino acids: CARGFANLF. As DNA, the CDR3 is TGTGCCAGGGGCTTTGCCAACCTGTTT. The chain uses TRBV18 and TRBJ1-3; D unresolved. The CDR3 contains 9 residues. Germline assignment: CDR1 KGHSH and CDR2 LQKENI.